This is a list of T cell receptor beta chains from one sample in a study of blood T cells in healthy people across ages. TCRdb passed the 5' RACE reads through MiXCR, listing each CDR3 protein once. The sample records more than 900,000 distinct CDR3 sequences, under 30% being singletons. The sample was also linked to a second study, of T cells of mothers and their children.

Sample: blood. Receptors were obtained from a girl aged 2 to 10 in good health. CDR3s include the opening cysteine and the closing phenylalanine or tryptophan. The D gene is left open where the match is weak. Size is stated for part of the rows, as once, few or many counts, or as a class when the clone is expanded.

d_call	v_call	clone_size	j_call	cdr3_aa	cdr3_nt
.	TRBV27	.	TRBJ2-3	CASSSRKYSRFNRDTQYF	TGTGCCAGCAGCAGTCGGAAATATTCTCGCTTCAACAGAGATACGCAGTATTTT
.	TRBV12-3/TRBV12-4	.	TRBJ1-2	CASSRTVTAGYTF	TGTGCCAGCAGCCGGACAGTTACCGCTGGCTACACCTTC
.	TRBV28	.	TRBJ2-3	CASSSWGNTDTQYF	TGTGCCAGCAGTTCATGGGGAAACACAGATACGCAGTATTTT
.	TRBV12-3/TRBV12-4	.	TRBJ1-5	CASSLRLNRPQHF	TGTGCCAGCAGTTTACGGTTGAATCGGCCCCAGCATTTT
.	TRBV12-3/TRBV12-4	few	TRBJ1-2	CAADIGAVGYGYTF	TGTGCCGCTGATATCGGGGCTGTGGGCTATGGCTACACCTTC
.	TRBV9	many	TRBJ2-7	CASSPEGEVYEQYF	TGTGCCAGCAGCCCGGAGGGTGAAGTCTACGAGCAGTACTTC
TRBD1	TRBV10-3	few	TRBJ2-7	CATRDSPIYEQYF	TGTGCCACCCGGGACAGCCCAATCTACGAGCAGTACTTC
TRBD2	TRBV4-2	.	TRBJ2-7	CASSQDLAGVYEQYF	TGTGCCAGCAGCCAAGATCTAGCGGGGGTGTACGAGCAGTACTTC
TRBD2	TRBV2	few	TRBJ2-5	CASRKTSGSAYETQYF	TGTGCCAGTAGAAAGACTAGCGGGAGTGCGTATGAGACCCAGTACTTC
TRBD1	TRBV29-1	few	TRBJ2-7	CSAATGATYEQYF	TGCAGCGCTGCTACAGGGGCCACCTACGAGCAGTACTTC
.	TRBV28	.	TRBJ2-4	CASSSRSTAKNIQYF	TGTGCCAGCAGTTCTCGGAGTACAGCCAAAAACATTCAGTACTTC
.	TRBV15	.	TRBJ2-7	CATSRDRYEQYF	TGTGCCACCAGCAGGGACCGATACGAGCAGTACTTC
.	TRBV7-3	few	TRBJ2-1	CASSSIPLLGQFF	TGTGCCAGCAGCTCAATCCCTCTGTTGGGGCAGTTCTTC
.	TRBV20-1	few	TRBJ2-5	CSALRGTGESRETQYF	TGCAGTGCGCTAAGGGGGACGGGAGAGTCTCGGGAGACCCAGTACTTC
.	TRBV28	.	TRBJ1-5	CASNTWRNDQPQHF	TGTGCCAGCAATACGTGGAGGAATGATCAGCCCCAGCATTTT
TRBD1	TRBV12-3/TRBV12-4	.	TRBJ2-7	CATTRTGAGPEQYF	TGTGCCACCACACGTACAGGGGCTGGTCCCGAGCAGTACTTC
TRBD1	TRBV7-9	few	TRBJ2-7	CASSLQDRPNEQYF	TGTGCCAGCAGCCTCCAGGACAGGCCCAACGAGCAGTACTTC
.	TRBV12-3/TRBV12-4	.	TRBJ2-1	CASSGLEGGTPNEQFF	TGTGCCAGCAGTGGCCTAGAGGGGGGGACCCCCAATGAGCAGTTCTTC
TRBD2	TRBV20-1	few	TRBJ2-5	CSARGEREGRWKTQYF	TGCAGTGCTAGGGGGGAGCGGGAGGGCCGGTGGAAGACCCAGTACTTC
.	TRBV12-3/TRBV12-4	few	TRBJ2-1	CASSLEPGEADNGQFF	TGTGCCAGCAGTCTAGAACCGGGGGAGGCTGACAATGGGCAGTTCTTC
.	TRBV4-3	few	TRBJ2-7	CASSQERGRGPYEQYF	TGCGCCAGCAGCCAAGAACGGGGGCGGGGTCCCTACGAGCAGTACTTC
.	TRBV2	.	TRBJ1-4	CASGPDGEKLFF	TGTGCCAGCGGTCCGGACGGTGAAAAACTGTTTTTT
TRBD2	TRBV20-1	.	TRBJ2-1	CSASSREVGGLYEQFF	TGCAGTGCTAGTTCTCGCGAGGTGGGAGGGCTCTATGAGCAGTTCTTC
TRBD2	TRBV6-1	few	TRBJ2-3	CASGGLLAGVPDTQYF	TGTGCCAGCGGGGGGTTACTAGCGGGAGTTCCAGATACGCAGTATTTT
.	TRBV12-3/TRBV12-4	.	TRBJ1-1	CASKRHVDTEAFF	TGTGCCAGCAAGCGACACGTTGACACTGAAGCTTTCTTT
.	TRBV7-2	.	TRBJ2-7	CASSLGFAGVGEQYF	TGTGCCAGCAGCTTAGGGTTTGCAGGGGTGGGTGAGCAGTACTTC
.	TRBV7-6	.	TRBJ2-5	CASSFQLGETQYF	TGTGCCAGCAGCTTCCAGCTGGGCGAGACCCAGTACTTC
TRBD1	TRBV6-2/TRBV6-3	few	TRBJ2-3	CASAQGVSQYF	TGTGCCAGCGCACAGGGGGTGTCGCAGTATTTT
.	TRBV6-5	.	TRBJ2-1	CASALLAGQNEQFF	TGTGCCAGCGCTCTCTTAGCGGGACAGAATGAGCAGTTCTTC
.	TRBV7-9	.	TRBJ2-5	CASSERDIGRETQYF	TGTGCCAGCAGCGAGCGGGACATCGGTAGAGAGACCCAGTACTTC
TRBD2	TRBV7-9	.	TRBJ2-5	CASSSARGGIQETQYF	TGTGCCAGCAGCTCAGCCCGCGGGGGAATCCAAGAGACCCAGTACTTC
.	TRBV7-3	.	TRBJ1-1	CASRLAGAAEAFF	TGTGCCAGCAGGTTGGCGGGGGCTGCTGAAGCTTTCTTT
.	TRBV7-2	.	TRBJ1-2	CASSLSGVLYGYTF	TGTGCCAGCAGCTTATCGGGGGTACTATATGGCTACACCTTC
.	TRBV7-2	.	TRBJ2-5	CASSLPAFRTISETQYF	TGTGCCAGCAGCTTACCAGCGTTTAGGACTATTTCCGAGACCCAGTACTTC
.	TRBV24-1	few	TRBJ2-1	CATSDNQAPMEQFF	TGTGCCACCAGTGATAATCAGGCCCCGATGGAGCAGTTCTTC
TRBD1	TRBV4-1	few	TRBJ1-5	CASSGGQVVQPQHF	TGCGCCAGCAGCGGCGGACAGGTCGTTCAGCCCCAGCATTTT
.	TRBV11-1	.	TRBJ2-1	CASSVRDTYNEQFF	TGTGCCAGCAGCGTACGGGACACATACAATGAGCAGTTCTTC
.	TRBV27	.	TRBJ2-6	CASRAPSGANVLTF	TGTGCCAGCAGGGCCCCATCTGGGGCCAACGTCCTGACTTTC
.	TRBV24-1	.	TRBJ2-1	CATSDLYSAGEQFF	TGTGCCACCAGTGACTTGTATTCTGCGGGTGAGCAGTTCTTC
.	TRBV6-5	few	TRBJ1-3	CASSYQNTWEGNTIYF	TGTGCCAGCAGTTACCAAAACACCTGGGAGGGAAACACCATATATTTT
.	TRBV5-1	.	TRBJ2-7	CASSSLGGGLPYEQYF	TGCGCCAGCAGCTCGTTAGGAGGGGGCCTCCCCTACGAGCAGTACTTC
.	TRBV20-1	.	TRBJ1-3	CSATTGNTIYF	TGCAGTGCTACGACTGGAAACACCATATATTTT
TRBD2	TRBV18	few	TRBJ2-4	CASSQTSGRPKNIQYF	TGTGCCAGCTCACAGACTAGCGGGAGACCCAAAAACATTCAGTACTTC
TRBD1	TRBV11-2	.	TRBJ1-1	CASRHTGVKTEAFF	TGTGCCAGCAGACATACAGGGGTAAAAACTGAAGCTTTCTTT
.	TRBV11-2	.	TRBJ2-7	CASSWGVLSEQYF	TGTGCCAGCAGCTGGGGGGTATTGAGCGAGCAGTACTTC
TRBD2	TRBV20-1	.	TRBJ2-5	CSATRLAGGQETQYF	TGCAGTGCTACTCGACTAGCGGGAGGCCAAGAGACCCAGTACTTC
.	TRBV4-3	.	TRBJ2-7	CASSQGLAVPSYEQYF	TGCGCCAGCAGCCAAGGCCTGGCAGTTCCCTCCTACGAGCAGTACTTC
.	TRBV6-1	.	TRBJ2-1	CASTRDYNEQFF	TGTGCCAGCACCAGGGATTACAATGAGCAGTTCTTC
TRBD2	TRBV13	.	TRBJ2-3	CASRIAGGEPSTDTQYF	TGTGCCAGCCGAATAGCGGGGGGCGAACCTAGCACAGATACGCAGTATTTT
.	TRBV12-3/TRBV12-4	few	TRBJ1-4	CASSQRWSSEKLFF	TGTGCCAGCAGTCAACGCTGGAGTAGTGAAAAACTGTTTTTT